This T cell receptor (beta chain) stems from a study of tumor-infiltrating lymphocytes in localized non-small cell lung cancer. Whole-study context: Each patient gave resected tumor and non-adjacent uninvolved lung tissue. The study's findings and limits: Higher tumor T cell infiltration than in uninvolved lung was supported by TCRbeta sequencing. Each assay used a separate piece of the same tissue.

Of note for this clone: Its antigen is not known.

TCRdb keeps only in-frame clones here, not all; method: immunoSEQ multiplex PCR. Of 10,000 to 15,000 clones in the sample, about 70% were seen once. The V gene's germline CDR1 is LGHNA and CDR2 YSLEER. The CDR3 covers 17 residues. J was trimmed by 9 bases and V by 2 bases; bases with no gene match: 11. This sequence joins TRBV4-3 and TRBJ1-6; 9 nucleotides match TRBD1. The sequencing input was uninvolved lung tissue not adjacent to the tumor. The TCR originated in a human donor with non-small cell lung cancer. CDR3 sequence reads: CASSQHPGTGQGSPLHF. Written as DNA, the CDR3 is TGCGCCAGCAGCCAACACCCCGGGACAGGGCAAGGTTCACCCCTCCACTTT.